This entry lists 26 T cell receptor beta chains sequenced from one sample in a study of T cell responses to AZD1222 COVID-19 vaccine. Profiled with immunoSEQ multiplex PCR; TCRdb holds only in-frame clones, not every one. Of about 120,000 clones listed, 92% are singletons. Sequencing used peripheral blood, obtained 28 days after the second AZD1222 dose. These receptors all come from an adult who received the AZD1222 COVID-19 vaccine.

Here the CDR3 reads CATSDLRIGTLGQETQYF. For the CDR3, the DNA is TGTGCCACCAGTGATTTGCGAATCGGGACCCTGGGGCAAGAGACCCAGTACTTC. This chain joins TRBV24-1 and TRBJ2-5; D is perhaps TRBD1 or TRBD2 (5 bases each). V was trimmed by 0 bases and J by 2 bases, leaving 18 bases between them. This CDR3 spans 18 amino acids. CDR1 is KGHDR, CDR2 SFDVKD, per germline.

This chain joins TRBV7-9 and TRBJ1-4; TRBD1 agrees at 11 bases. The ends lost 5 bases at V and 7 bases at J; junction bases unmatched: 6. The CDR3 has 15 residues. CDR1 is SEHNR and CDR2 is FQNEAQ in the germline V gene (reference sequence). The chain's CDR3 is CASSPRTGGGEKLFF. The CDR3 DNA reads TGTGCCAGCAGCCCGCGGACAGGGGGCGGTGAAAAACTGTTTTTT. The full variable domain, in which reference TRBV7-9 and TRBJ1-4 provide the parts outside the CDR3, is DTGVSQNPRHKITKRGQNVTFRCDPISEHNRLYWYRQTLGQGPEFLTYFQNEAQLEKSRLLSDRFSAERPKGSFSTLEIQRTEQGDSAMYLCASSPRTGGGEKLFFGSGTQLSVL.

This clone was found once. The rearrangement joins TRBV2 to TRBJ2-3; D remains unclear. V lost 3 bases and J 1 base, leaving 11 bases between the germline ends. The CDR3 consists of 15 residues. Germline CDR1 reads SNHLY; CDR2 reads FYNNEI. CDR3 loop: CASSERRWGTDTQYF. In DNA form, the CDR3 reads TGTGCCAGCAGTGAGAGGAGATGGGGCACAGATACGCAGTATTTT.

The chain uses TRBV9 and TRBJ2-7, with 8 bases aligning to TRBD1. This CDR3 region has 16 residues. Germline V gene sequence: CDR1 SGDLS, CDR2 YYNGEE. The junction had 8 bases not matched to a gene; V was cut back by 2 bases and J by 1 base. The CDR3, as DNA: TGTGCCAGCAGCGTCCCGGGACAGGTCATGTCCTACGAGCAGTACTTC. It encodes CASSVPGQVMSYEQYF.

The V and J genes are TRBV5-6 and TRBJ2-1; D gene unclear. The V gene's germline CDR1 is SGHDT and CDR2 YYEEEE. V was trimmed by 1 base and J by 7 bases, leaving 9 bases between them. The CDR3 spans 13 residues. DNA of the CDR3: TGTGCCAGCAGCTTGAGAGGCTTAAATGAGCAGTTCTTC. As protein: CASSLRGLNEQFF. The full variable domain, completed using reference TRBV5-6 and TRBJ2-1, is DAGVTQSPTHLIKTRGQQVTLRCSPKSGHDTVSWYQQALGQGPQFIFQYYEEEERQRGNFPDRFSGHQFPNYSSELNVNALLLGDSALYLCASSLRGLNEQFFGPGTRLTVL.

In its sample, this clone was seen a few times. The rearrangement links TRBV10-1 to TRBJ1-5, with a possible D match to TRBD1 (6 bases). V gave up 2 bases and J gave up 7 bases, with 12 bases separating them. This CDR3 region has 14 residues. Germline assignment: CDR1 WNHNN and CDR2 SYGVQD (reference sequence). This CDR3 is CASSESGRGQPQHF. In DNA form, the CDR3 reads TGCGCCAGCAGTGAGAGCGGCAGGGGCCAGCCCCAGCATTTT.

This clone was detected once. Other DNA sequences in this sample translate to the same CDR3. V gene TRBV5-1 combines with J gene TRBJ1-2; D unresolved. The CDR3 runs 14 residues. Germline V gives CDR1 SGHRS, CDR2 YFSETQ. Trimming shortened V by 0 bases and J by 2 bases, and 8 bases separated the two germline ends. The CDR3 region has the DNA TGCGCCAGCAGCTTGGAGGCCACCAACTATGGCTACACCTTC. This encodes CASSLEATNYGYTF.

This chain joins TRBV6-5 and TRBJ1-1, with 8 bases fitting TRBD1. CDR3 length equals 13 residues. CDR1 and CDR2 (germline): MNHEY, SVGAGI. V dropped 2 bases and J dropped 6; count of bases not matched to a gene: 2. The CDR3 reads CASSYRTGPEAFF. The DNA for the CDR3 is TGTGCCAGCAGTTACCGGACAGGGCCTGAAGCTTTCTTT.

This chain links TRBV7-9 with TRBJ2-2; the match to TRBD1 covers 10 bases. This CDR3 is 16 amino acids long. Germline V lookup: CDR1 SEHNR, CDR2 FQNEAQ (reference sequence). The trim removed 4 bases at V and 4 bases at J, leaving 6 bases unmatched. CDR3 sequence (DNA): TGTGCCAGCAGCTCTTGGGACAGGGGACCCACCGGGGAGCTGTTTTTT. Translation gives CASSSWDRGPTGELFF.

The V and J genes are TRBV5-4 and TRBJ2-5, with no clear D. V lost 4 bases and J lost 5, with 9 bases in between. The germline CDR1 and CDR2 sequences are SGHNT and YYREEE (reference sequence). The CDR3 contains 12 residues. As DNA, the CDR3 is TGTGCCAGCAGCCGGACGGAGGAGACCCAGTACTTC. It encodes CASSRTEETQYF.

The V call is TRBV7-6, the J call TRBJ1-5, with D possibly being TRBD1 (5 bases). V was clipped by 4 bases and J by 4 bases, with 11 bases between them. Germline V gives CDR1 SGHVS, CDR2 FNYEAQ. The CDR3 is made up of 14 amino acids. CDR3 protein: CASSSRDGNQPQHF. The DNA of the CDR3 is TGTGCCAGCAGCTCCCGGGACGGGAATCAGCCCCAGCATTTT.

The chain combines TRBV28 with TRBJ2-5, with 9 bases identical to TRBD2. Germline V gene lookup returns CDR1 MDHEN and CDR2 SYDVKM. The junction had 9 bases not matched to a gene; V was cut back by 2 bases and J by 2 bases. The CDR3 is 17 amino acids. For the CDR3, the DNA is TGTGCCAGCAGTTTAATGGTAGCGGGGGCCGCTCAAGAGACCCAGTACTTC. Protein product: CASSLMVAGAAQETQYF.

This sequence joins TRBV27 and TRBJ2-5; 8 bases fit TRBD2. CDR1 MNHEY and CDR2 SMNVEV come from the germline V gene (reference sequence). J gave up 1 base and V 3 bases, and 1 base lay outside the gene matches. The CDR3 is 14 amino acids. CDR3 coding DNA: TGTGCCAGCAGTTTCCGGGGGGGCCAAGAGACCCAGTACTTC. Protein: CASSFRGGQETQYF.

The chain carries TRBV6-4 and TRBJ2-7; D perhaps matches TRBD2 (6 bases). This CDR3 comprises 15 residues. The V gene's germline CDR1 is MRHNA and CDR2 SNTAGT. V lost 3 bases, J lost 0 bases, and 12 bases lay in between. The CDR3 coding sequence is TGTGCCAGCAGTGATCGGCGGGGAACCTCCTACGAGCAGTACTTC. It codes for CASSDRRGTSYEQYF.

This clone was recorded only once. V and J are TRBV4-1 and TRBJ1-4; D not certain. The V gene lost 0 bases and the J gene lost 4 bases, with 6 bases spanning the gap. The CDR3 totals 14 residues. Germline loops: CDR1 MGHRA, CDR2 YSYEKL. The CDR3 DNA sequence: TGCGCCAGCAGCCAAGAGGAGGGTAATGAAAAACTGTTTTTT. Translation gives CASSQEEGNEKLFF.

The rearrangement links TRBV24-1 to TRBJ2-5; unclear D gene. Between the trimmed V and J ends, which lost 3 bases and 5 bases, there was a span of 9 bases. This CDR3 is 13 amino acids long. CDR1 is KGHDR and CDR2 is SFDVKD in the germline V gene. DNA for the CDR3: TGTGCCACCAGTGATCGACGATGGGAGACCCAGTACTTC. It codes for CATSDRRWETQYF.

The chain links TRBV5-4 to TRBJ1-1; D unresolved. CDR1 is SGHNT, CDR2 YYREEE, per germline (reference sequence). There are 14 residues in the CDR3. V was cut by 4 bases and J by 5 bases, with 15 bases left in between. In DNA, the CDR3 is TGTGCCAGCAGCCGGTCACTAACGGGGACTGAAGCTTTCTTT. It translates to CASSRSLTGTEAFF.

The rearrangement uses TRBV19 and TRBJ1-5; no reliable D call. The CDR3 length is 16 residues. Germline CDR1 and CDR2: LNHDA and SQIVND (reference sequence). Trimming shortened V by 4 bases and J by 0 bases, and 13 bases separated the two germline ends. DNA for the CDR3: TGTGCCAGTAGTACCAAAGACATAAATAGCAATCAGCCCCAGCATTTT. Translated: CASSTKDINSNQPQHF.

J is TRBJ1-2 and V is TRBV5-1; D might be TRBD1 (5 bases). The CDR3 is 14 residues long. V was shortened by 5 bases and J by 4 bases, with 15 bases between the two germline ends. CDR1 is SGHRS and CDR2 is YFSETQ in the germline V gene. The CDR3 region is CASRAQGGSYGYTF. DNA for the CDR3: TGCGCCAGCAGGGCGCAGGGAGGCTCCTATGGCTACACCTTC.

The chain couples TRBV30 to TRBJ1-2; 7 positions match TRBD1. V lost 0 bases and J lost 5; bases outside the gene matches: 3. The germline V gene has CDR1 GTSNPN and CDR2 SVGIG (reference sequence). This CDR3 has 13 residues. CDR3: CAWSVAGGYGYTF. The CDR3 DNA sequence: TGTGCCTGGAGTGTAGCAGGGGGTTATGGCTACACCTTC.

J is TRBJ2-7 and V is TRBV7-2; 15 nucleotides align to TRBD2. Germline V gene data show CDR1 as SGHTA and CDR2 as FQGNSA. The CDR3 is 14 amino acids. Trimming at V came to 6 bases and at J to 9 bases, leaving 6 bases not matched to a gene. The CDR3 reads CASSSGLAGGWQYF. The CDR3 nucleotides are TGTGCCAGCAGTTCGGGACTAGCGGGGGGTTGGCAGTACTTC. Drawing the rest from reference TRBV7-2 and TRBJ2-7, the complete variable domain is GAGVSQSPSNKVTEKGKDVELRCDPISGHTALYWYRQSLGQGLEFLIYFQGNSAPDKSGLPSDRFSAERTGGSVSTLTIQRTQQEDSAVYLCASSSGLAGGWQYFGPGTRLTVT.

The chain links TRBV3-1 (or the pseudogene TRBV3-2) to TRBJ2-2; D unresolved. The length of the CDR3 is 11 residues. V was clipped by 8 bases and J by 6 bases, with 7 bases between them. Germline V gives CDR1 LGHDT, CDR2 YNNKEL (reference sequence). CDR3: CASRRAGELFF. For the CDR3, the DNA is TGTGCCAGCCGAAGGGCCGGGGAGCTGTTTTTT.

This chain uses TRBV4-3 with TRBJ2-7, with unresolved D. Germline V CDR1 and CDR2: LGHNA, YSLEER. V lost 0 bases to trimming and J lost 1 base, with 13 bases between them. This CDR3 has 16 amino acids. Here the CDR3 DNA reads TGCGCCAGCAGCCAAGATACCGGGCAGGCATCCTACGAGCAGTACTTC. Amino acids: CASSQDTGQASYEQYF.

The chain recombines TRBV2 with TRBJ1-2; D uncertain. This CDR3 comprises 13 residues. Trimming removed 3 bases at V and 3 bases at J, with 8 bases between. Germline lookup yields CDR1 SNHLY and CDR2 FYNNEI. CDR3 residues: CASSEERDYGYTF. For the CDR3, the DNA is TGTGCCAGCAGTGAGGAACGGGACTATGGCTACACCTTC.

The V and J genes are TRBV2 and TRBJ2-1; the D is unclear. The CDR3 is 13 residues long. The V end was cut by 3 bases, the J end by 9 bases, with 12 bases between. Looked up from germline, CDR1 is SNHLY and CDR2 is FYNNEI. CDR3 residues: CASSEQVRSEQFF. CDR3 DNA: TGTGCCAGCAGTGAGCAGGTTCGGAGTGAGCAGTTCTTC.

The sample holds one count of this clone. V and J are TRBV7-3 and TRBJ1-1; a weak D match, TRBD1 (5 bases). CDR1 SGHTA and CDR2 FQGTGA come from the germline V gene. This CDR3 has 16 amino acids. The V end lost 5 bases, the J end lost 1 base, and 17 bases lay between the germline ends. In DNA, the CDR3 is TGTGCCAGCAGCGCGGGTGGGTGGACACCGAACACTGAAGCTTTCTTT. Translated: CASSAGGWTPNTEAFF.